The rows below give T cell receptor beta chains drawn from one sample of a study of synovial regulatory T cells in juvenile arthritis. Here immunoSEQ multiplex PCR was the method, and the copy in TCRdb shows in-frame clones only, minus some. This sample lists about 10,000 clones; its ten largest clones have approximately 0.67%. Sequences were obtained from Treg cells from blood. The receptors shown here come from a donor aged 2-30 years with juvenile idiopathic arthritis. The CDR3 runs from the conserved cysteine through the conserved F or W.

cdr3_aa | j_call | v_call | cdr3_length
CASSQVLLAGGTDTQYF | TRBJ2-3 | TRBV4-3 | 17
CASKILGGGNEKLFF | TRBJ1-4 | TRBV6-4 | 15
CAIRRQILNYGYTF | TRBJ1-2 | TRBV10-3 | 14
CASSPKTGPYGYTF | TRBJ1-2 | TRBV4-3 | 14
CASSMRSTEAFF | TRBJ1-1 | TRBV7-6 | 12
CASSLDRANYGYTF | TRBJ1-2 | TRBV5-4 | 14
CASRPGWAVSGNTIYF | TRBJ1-3 | TRBV28 | 16
CASSLFVGLAGYEQYF | TRBJ2-7 | TRBV5-4 | 16
CASSQPGTNYGYTF | TRBJ1-2 | TRBV7-6 | 14
CASSPRTIATNEKLFF | TRBJ1-4 | TRBV7-6 | 16
CASRQGEGGYTF | TRBJ1-2 | TRBV2 | 12
CAIGELSGEFF | TRBJ2-1 | TRBV10-3 | 11
CASRTGGRVRADTQYF | TRBJ2-3 | TRBV4-1 | 16
CASSIEGGWNTGELFF | TRBJ2-2 | TRBV19 | 16
CASSPLRTLNTEAFF | TRBJ1-1 | TRBV18 | 15
CASRFLASENTEAFF | TRBJ1-1 | TRBV6-5 | 15
CASSQGQVGEQFF | TRBJ2-1 | TRBV4-3 | 13
CASSGLQLRVEQYF | TRBJ2-7 | TRBV6-1 | 14
CAIREPRAVRDTQYF | TRBJ2-3 | TRBV10-3 | 15
CASSPHQSYEQYF | TRBJ2-7 | TRBV10-1 | 13
CASSDSWSRTEGYTF | TRBJ1-2 | TRBV6-4 | 15
CASSLSGTEMNTEAFF | TRBJ1-1 | TRBV5-1 | 16
CASSTDRGHEQYF | TRBJ2-7 | TRBV2 | 13
CASSLQTGDSGYTF | TRBJ1-2 | TRBV4-2 | 14
CASSHRGADDEKLFF | TRBJ1-4 | TRBV5-8 | 15
CASRLAGGGDEQFF | TRBJ2-1 | TRBV27 | 14
CASTRDGRHEQYF | TRBJ2-7 | TRBV7-9 | 13
CASSDIYSNQPQHF | TRBJ1-5 | TRBV6-1 | 14
CASSQEGGYEQYF | TRBJ2-7 | TRBV4-3 | 13